This is a list of T cell receptor beta chains from one sample in a study of cytomegalovirus exposure and HLA in healthy donors. The repertoire was sequenced with immunoSEQ multiplex PCR; TCRdb's copy has only in-frame clones and lacks some. The table lists about 170,000 clones, 79% of them singletons. The sequenced material came from PBMCs. The receptors here all came from a woman in her forties or fifties in good health and CMV-seronegative. The CDR3 runs from the conserved cysteine through the conserved F or W. A D gene is named only where the DNA matches it firmly. Clone sizes are given selectively: once, few, many, or a class where the clone is expanded.

TRBD1	.	TRBJ1-4	TRBV28	TGTGCCAGCCTCGGGGACAGGGGGCATAAACTGTTTTTT	CASLGDRGHKLFF
.	.	TRBJ1-1	TRBV30	TGTGCCTGGAGTGTACTGGGGGGGACTGAAGCTTTCTTT	CAWSVLGGTEAFF
.	.	TRBJ1-1	TRBV5-1	TGCGCCAGCAGCTTGATGGAGACGAACACTGAAGCTTTCTTT	CASSLMETNTEAFF
TRBD1	.	TRBJ2-1	TRBV5-5	TGTGCCAGCAGCCCCCCCCGGGACAGATACAATGAGCAGTTCTTC	CASSPPRDRYNEQFF
TRBD2	.	TRBJ2-2	TRBV7-8	TGTGCCAGCAGCTTAGCGGGACTAGCGGGAGTGGGCACCGGGGAGCTGTTTTTT	CASSLAGLAGVGTGELFF
.	.	TRBJ2-7	TRBV20-1	TGCAGTGCTCGGGACACATACGAGCAGTACTTC	CSARDTYEQYF
.	.	TRBJ1-4	TRBV15	TGTGCCACCAGCAGAGTTGTGGAGGGAGGAAACGAAAAACTGTTTTTT	CATSRVVEGGNEKLFF
TRBD2	once	TRBJ2-3	TRBV28	TGTGCCAGCACCGCTAGCGGGAGCTCGTCAGATACGCAGTATTTT	CASTASGSSSDTQYF
.	.	TRBJ2-6	TRBV6-1	TGTGCCAGCAATCGGCGGAGCTCTGGGGCCAACGTCCTGACTTTC	CASNRRSSGANVLTF
.	.	TRBJ2-7	TRBV2	TGTGCCAGCAGTGAAGATGGGCTCTCCTACGAGCAGTACTTC	CASSEDGLSYEQYF
TRBD1	.	TRBJ1-5	TRBV19	TGTGCCATCTCGACAGGGAGGCAGCCCCAGCATTTT	CAISTGRQPQHF
TRBD2	once	TRBJ2-1	TRBV7-2	TGTGCCAGCAGCTCAAGCCTAGCGGCCTCCTACAATGAGCAGTTCTTC	CASSSSLAASYNEQFF
.	.	TRBJ1-5	TRBV19	TGTGCCAGTAGCCCCGGGCCGGGGGGCAATCAGCCCCAGCATTTT	CASSPGPGGNQPQHF
.	.	TRBJ2-7	TRBV7-9	TGTGCCAGCAGCTTATTGGGGGCGGATGAGCAGTACTTC	CASSLLGADEQYF
TRBD2	.	TRBJ2-7	TRBV4-2	TGTGCCAGCAGCCAAGAATTAGCGGGGGCCGAGCAGTACTTC	CASSQELAGAEQYF
TRBD1	few	TRBJ2-6	TRBV11-2	TGTGCCAGCAGCTTTACAGGGGGTAAAGCTGGGGCCAACGTCCTGACTTTC	CASSFTGGKAGANVLTF
.	.	TRBJ1-1	TRBV7-9	TGTGCCAGCAGCTTATCGGAGGGGAGGCCTGAAGCTTTCTTT	CASSLSEGRPEAFF
TRBD2	.	TRBJ2-1	TRBV19	TGTGCCAGTAGTATTAGCGGGAGTGACAGCTCCTACAATGAGCAGTTCTTC	CASSISGSDSSYNEQFF
TRBD1	.	TRBJ1-2	TRBV2	TGTGCCAGCAGCCTAGACAGGGCGGACTATGGCTACACCTTC	CASSLDRADYGYTF
.	once	TRBJ2-7	TRBV7-8	TGTGCCAGCAAAGGAGTTTCTGCCAGCGAGCAGTACTTC	CASKGVSASEQYF
TRBD2	.	TRBJ2-1	TRBV19	TGTGCCAGTACTCAAGGGAGGGGACGGGCCAATGAGCAGTTCTTC	CASTQGRGRANEQFF
.	once	TRBJ2-7	TRBV19	TGTGCCAGTAGTAACAGGATCTTGAGCTCCTACGAGCAGTACTTC	CASSNRILSSYEQYF
.	.	TRBJ1-2	TRBV7-3	TGTGCCAGCAGCCCGGGGCGGGGGGATGGCTACACCTTC	CASSPGRGDGYTF
.	.	TRBJ1-2	TRBV7-2	TGTGCCAGCAGCCCCCGCCTGGGGGGGATCGAGGGCAACTATGGCTACACCTTC	CASSPRLGGIEGNYGYTF
.	.	TRBJ1-6	TRBV5-1	TGCGCCAGCAGCTTGGGGACAGATCATAATTCACCCCTCCACTTT	CASSLGTDHNSPLHF
.	.	TRBJ1-5	TRBV28	TGTGCCAGCAGTTTGAGGCAGCGCAATCAGCCCCAGCATTTT	CASSLRQRNQPQHF
TRBD1	.	TRBJ1-6	TRBV5-4	TGTGCCAGCAGCTCCCAAGACAGGGCTGGATCACCCCTCCACTTT	CASSSQDRAGSPLHF
TRBD1	.	TRBJ1-4	TRBV28	TGTGCCAGCAGTCTCACCGGGACAGGGGATAAAAAACTGTTTTTT	CASSLTGTGDKKLFF
TRBD2	.	TRBJ2-7	TRBV5-4	TGTGCCAGCAGCCCCGGGACTAGCGGCCCCCCCTACGAGCAGTACTTC	CASSPGTSGPPYEQYF
.	.	TRBJ2-3	TRBV19	TGTGCCAGTGGACCCTCGGGATCACCCACAGATACGCAGTATTTT	CASGPSGSPTDTQYF
.	once	TRBJ2-1	TRBV30	TGTGCCTGGAGTTCCCGGGCGGGGAGTACCTACAATGAGCAGTTCTTC	CAWSSRAGSTYNEQFF
TRBD1	.	TRBJ2-3	TRBV29-1	TGCAGCGTCGAAACCGGGACAGATAGCACAGATACGCAGTATTTT	CSVETGTDSTDTQYF
TRBD1	.	TRBJ1-2	TRBV9	TGTGCCAGCAGCGCGGGAGACAGGGTCGAGGGCTACACCTTC	CASSAGDRVEGYTF
.	once	TRBJ1-3	TRBV5-6	TGTGCCAGCAGCCCTTGGGGCAGGGGAAGCTCTGGAAACACCATATATTTT	CASSPWGRGSSGNTIYF
.	once	TRBJ2-6	TRBV27	TGTGCCAGCAGTCCCCGTGGGGAGACTGGGGCCAACGTCCTGACTTTC	CASSPRGETGANVLTF
.	.	TRBJ2-1	TRBV19	TGTGCCAGTAGTCAGGGACTCATGGGTCGCCGGGAGACGACCTACAATGAGCAGTTCTTC	CASSQGLMGRRETTYNEQFF
.	.	TRBJ2-3	TRBV5-1	TGCGCCAGCAGCTTGGGCTACGACACAGATACGCAGTATTTT	CASSLGYDTDTQYF
TRBD1	.	TRBJ1-5	TRBV19	TGTGCCAGTATGTCGGTAGTTTCGAGGGGGCGCAATCAGCCCCAGCATTTT	CASMSVVSRGRNQPQHF
.	.	TRBJ2-5	TRBV6-5	TGTGCCAGCAGGAGGGGGTCTGAGACCCAGTACTTC	CASRRGSETQYF
TRBD1	.	TRBJ2-7	TRBV6-5	TGTGCCAGCAGAACACAGGGGACCTACGAGCAGTACTTC	CASRTQGTYEQYF
.	.	TRBJ2-4	TRBV7-9	TGTGCCAGCAGCGGAAGGACAACCCTAGCCAAAAACATTCAGTACTTC	CASSGRTTLAKNIQYF
TRBD2	.	TRBJ2-5	TRBV7-2	TGTGCCAGCAGCTTAACTCTCGGGAGGGCCAGGGAGACCCAGTACTTC	CASSLTLGRARETQYF
.	.	TRBJ2-4	TRBV6-5	TGTGCCAGCAGCTCAAATCAAGCCAAGAACATTCAGTACTTC	CASSSNQAKNIQYF
.	.	TRBJ1-4	TRBV4-3	TGCGCCAGCAGCCAGGGGGGGCTAGGGCAGACTACCGAAAAACTGTTTTTT	CASSQGGLGQTTEKLFF
TRBD1	.	TRBJ1-5	TRBV2	TGTGCCAGCAGTTCCGACAGGGGGAATAATCAGCCCCAGCATTTT	CASSSDRGNNQPQHF
.	.	TRBJ1-5	TRBV4-1	TGCGCCAGCAGCCAAGATAAGGAAGGGGGGGTTTCCAATCAGCCCCAGCATTTT	CASSQDKEGGVSNQPQHF